The clone carrying this T cell receptor (beta chain) was seen once. No antigen is known for it. Measured with immunoSEQ multiplex PCR; TCRdb has only the in-frame clones, and not every one. The sample comprises about 86,000 clones, around nine tenths of which are singletons, and 22% rests with the top ten. The source of the sample is a study of PD-1 blockade in classical Hodgkin lymphoma. General study results and limits: Complete responders' baseline diversity resembled that of newly diagnosed patients.

The CDR3 spans 15 residues. Deletions cut 7 bases from V and 0 bases from J, with 13 bases between. CDR1 is LNHDA and CDR2 is SQIVND in the germline V gene (reference sequence). Following autologous stem cell transplantation, relapse occurred in every patient, and exposure to brentuximab vedotin varied. Patients had relapsed/refractory classical Hodgkin lymphoma with complete response, partial response or progressive disease as best response. The sequencing used peripheral blood mononuclear cells (PBMCs), collected at baseline. This clonotype was obtained from a human donor with classical Hodgkin lymphoma. This chain connects TRBV19 to TRBJ1-5, with a possible D match to TRBD1 (5 bases). CDR3 loop: CASTIQGSSNQPQHF. DNA of the CDR3: TGTGCCAGTACTATCCAGGGATCTAGCAATCAGCCCCAGCATTTT. The variable domain in full, with the rest retrieved from reference TRBV19 and TRBJ1-5, is DGGITQSPKYLFRKEGQNVTLSCEQNLNHDAMYWYRQDPGQGLRLIYYSQIVNDFQKGDIAEGYSVSREKKESFPLTVTSAQKNPTAFYLCASTIQGSSNQPQHFGDGTRLSIL.